This TCR beta chain is drawn from a study of blood T cell repertoires in COVID-19 (TCRdb year 2020). Notes on the research overall: The collaborator samples originated in the United States, Italy and Spain and spanned the acute and convalescent phases of COVID-19. The prospective study material was composed of cDNA or gDNA derived from T cells, B-cell-depleted T cells, or PBMCs. The dataset comprised deeply sampled blood TCRbeta repertoires from subjects exposed to, actively infected with, or recovered from COVID-19. A freely available public database, intended as a resource for researchers studying the immune response to SARS-CoV-2, is where the repertoires were released. The samples were drawn from two sources: the first 160 participants of the ongoing ImmuneRACE study, and 1,200 or so subjects contributed by 6 global collaborators. A de-identified subject ID, COVID-19 status, age in years and sex were almost always included in the sample metadata. Where available, HLA class I and class II types were taken from metadata supplied by the sample provider and were not determined by assay-based typing.

Participants in the prospective study were enrolled through a virtual design, were aged roughly 18 to 90 years, and lived in some 24 United States geographic areas. In the prospective study, participants were assigned to cohorts based on the clinical history participants reported in a screening survey and a study questionnaire. Recovered participants in ImmuneRACE Cohort 3 were defined by two consecutive negative NP/OP PCR tests, clearance by a healthcare professional, or resolution of symptoms. In the prospective study, mobile phlebotomists collected whole blood, serum and a nasopharyngeal or oropharyngeal swab from each participant. Additional blood draws and questionnaires over an approximately 2-month period could optionally be provided by prospective study participants. Before DNA extraction, prospective study blood samples were shipped either frozen or at room temperature. Comment on this clone: It has no known antigen specificity. Nothing much larger sits one base from this clone, and base qualities are not available.

The investigation overall reported the following: The amount of clinical and demographic metadata varied by source and participant and was provided uncurated.

The immunoSEQ Assay, a bias-controlled multiplex PCR, was used to amplify TCRbeta CDR3 regions from genomic DNA. The authors' analysis ran thus. The number of nucleated cells in each sample was estimated from the amplification of reference gene primers within the assay. To quantify the absolute abundance of each unique TCRbeta CDR3 rearrangement, sequence reads were collapsed and filtered. Productive Simpson clonality was computed per sample as the square root of Simpson's diversity index over productive rearrangements. TCRdb provides this immuneACCESS table in a form limited to in-frame rearrangements. Some clones are lacking; in checked studies, under half of them reflect an unresolved V gene, and why the rest are absent is not known. That table supplies the V and J calls and clone size; D and trimming were determined from the DNA. In all, the sample holds some 320,000 clones, and roughly 86% of those were seen once. Less than 6% of the sample is taken by the ten largest.

The CDR1 and CDR2 encoded by the germline V gene are SNHLY and FYNNEI. V loses 2 bases of germline sequence and J loses 4 bases, and the interval between the two ends is 11 bases. CDR3 length: 14 amino acids, cysteine to phenylalanine. Here the CDR3 DNA is all that survives: 42 bases in frame from base 1. The rearranged chain carries TRBV2 and TRBJ1-2; the D gene is perhaps TRBD1, on 6 matching bases. Sequencing was carried out using PBMCs or T cells enriched from blood (not recorded which). The receptor was isolated from a young woman who had recovered from COVID-19. The DNA sequence is given as TGTGCCAGCAGTGAACAGGGGTTCGGCTATGGCTACACCTTC. Protein translation: CASSEQGFGYGYTF.